This T cell receptor beta chain was recorded in a study of CD8+ T cells in alopecia areata. The sample's treatment: oral pan-JAK inhibitor, 5-10 mg twice daily. Investigators sorted PBMCs to obtain both CD4+ and CD8+ T cells. In each case, RNA was isolated and then reverse transcribed into cDNA as the sequencing template. The repertoire was sequenced with immunoSEQ multiplex PCR; TCRdb's copy has only in-frame clones and lacks some. The data show about 150,000 clones, about 56% seen once. Sequences were derived from CD8+ T cells sorted from blood, sampled at week 4, from a patient treated with tofacitinib. This receptor was identified in a human donor with alopecia areata.

CDR3: CASSLALGRYEQYF. CDR3 in DNA: TGTGCCAGCAGCTTAGCGCTAGGGCGCTACGAGCAGTACTTC. The chain employs TRBV7-9 and TRBJ2-7; D remains ambiguous. The CDR3 length is 14 residues. Germline V CDR1 and CDR2: SEHNR, FQNEAQ (reference sequence). The ends were cut back, 0 bases at V and 3 bases at J, with 9 bases in the middle.